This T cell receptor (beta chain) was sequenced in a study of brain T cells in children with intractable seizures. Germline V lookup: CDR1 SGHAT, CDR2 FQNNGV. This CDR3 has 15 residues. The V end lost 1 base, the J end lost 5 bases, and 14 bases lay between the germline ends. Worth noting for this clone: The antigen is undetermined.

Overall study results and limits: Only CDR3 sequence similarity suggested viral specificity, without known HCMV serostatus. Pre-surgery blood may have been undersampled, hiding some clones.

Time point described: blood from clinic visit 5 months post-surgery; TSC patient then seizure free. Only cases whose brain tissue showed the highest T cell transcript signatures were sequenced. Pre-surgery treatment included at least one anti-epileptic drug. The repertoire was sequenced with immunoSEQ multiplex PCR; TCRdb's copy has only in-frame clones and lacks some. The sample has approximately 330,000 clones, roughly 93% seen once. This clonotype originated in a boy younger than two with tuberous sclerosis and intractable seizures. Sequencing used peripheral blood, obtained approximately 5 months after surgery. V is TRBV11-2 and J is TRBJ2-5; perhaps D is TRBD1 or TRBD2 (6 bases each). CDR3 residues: CASSLVRGRWETQYF. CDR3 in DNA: TGTGCCAGCAGCTTAGTTCGGGGGCGTTGGGAGACCCAGTACTTC.